The clone carrying this T cell receptor (beta chain) has a count of ten or more. Antigen specificity is unknown. These data are taken from a study of early T cells in non-severe SARS-CoV-2 infection. Looking at the study overall: The input, bulk RNA from unsorted whole blood, was sequenced, and chains were unpaired.

Attachment of unique molecular identifiers to individual cDNA molecules was performed. MiXCR, applied by TCRdb to the 5' RACE reads, yields one record per CDR3 protein. This table holds 69,000 or so distinct CDR3 sequences, roughly 8.7% found once. Study outcomes and limitations: VDJdb-based annotation leaned toward anti-spike CD8 responses and missed private and CD4 specificities.

Material for sequencing was whole blood. This TCR derives from an adult who was a healthcare worker with PCR-confirmed SARS-CoV-2 infection or an uninfected control (not recorded which).

The CDR3 loop reads CSARPGTSGYNEQFF. CDR3 nucleotide sequence: TGCAGTGCTAGACCGGGGACTAGCGGCTACAATGAGCAGTTCTTC. This chain uses TRBV20-1 with TRBJ2-1, with 11 bases aligning to TRBD2. Germline trimming cut 2 bases from V and 3 bases from J; bases unmatched to any gene: 3. The germline V gene encodes CDR1 DFQATT and CDR2 SNEGSKA (reference sequence). CDR3 length equals 15 residues.